Sequencing of this T cell receptor (beta chain) was carried out in a study of T cells expressing NK-cell markers. Study as a whole: Sorted CD3+CD56+NKG2C+, CD3+CD56+NKG2C- and CD3+CD56-NKG2C+ T-cell subsets were beta-chain profiled. Findings of the study overall: About six donors carried dominant NKG2C+ clonotypes that made up about 1.0-7.0% of their CD8+ T cells. Unclear, still, was the HCMV specificity of the expanded NKG2C+ T cell clones.

Germline-derived CDR1 and CDR2 are SGHDT and YYEEEE. The CDR3 extends over 16 amino acids. About this clonotype: Its antigen is not known.

Researchers built TCR beta cDNA using 5'RACE template switching with UMIs. For each CDR3 protein, TCRdb gives one entry from its re-call of the 5' RACE reads, without DNA. This repertoire comprises 250,000 or so distinct CDR3 sequences; its ten largest clones make up roughly 4.2%. V is TRBV5-6 and J is TRBJ1-1; TCRdb proposes TRBD1, but this gene call is untestable without DNA. This clonotype originated in a woman between 18 and 70 years old in good health. Sequenced: blood T cells: a sorted CD56 or NKG2C T cell subset, CD4+ or CD8+ T cells, or bulk PBMC T cells (not recorded which). The CDR3: CASSLVPRLMNTEAFF. Filled out from reference TRBV5-6 and TRBJ1-1, the complete variable domain reads DAGVTQSPTHLIKTRGQQVTLRCSPKSGHDTVSWYQQALGQGPQFIFQYYEEEERQRGNFPDRFSGHQFPNYSSELNVNALLLGDSALYLCASSLVPRLMNTEAFFGQGTRLTVV.